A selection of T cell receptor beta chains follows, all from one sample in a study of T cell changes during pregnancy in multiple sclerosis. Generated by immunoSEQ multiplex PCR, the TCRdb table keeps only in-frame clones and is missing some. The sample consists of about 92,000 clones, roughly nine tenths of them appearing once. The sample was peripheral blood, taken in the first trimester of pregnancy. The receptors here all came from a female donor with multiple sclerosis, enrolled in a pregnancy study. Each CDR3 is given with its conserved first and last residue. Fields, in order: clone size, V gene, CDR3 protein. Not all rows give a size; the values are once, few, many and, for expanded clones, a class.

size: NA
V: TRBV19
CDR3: CASSSRGVVNTEAFF

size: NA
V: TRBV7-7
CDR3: CASSLGRGYEQYF

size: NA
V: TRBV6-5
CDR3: CASSTTATGELFF

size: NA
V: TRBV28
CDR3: CASNGQSGKNIQYF

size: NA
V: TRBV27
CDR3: CASSLGLAGYRGQYF

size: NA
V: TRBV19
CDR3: CASSPSAGGTDTQYF

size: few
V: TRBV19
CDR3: CASSILIGETQYF

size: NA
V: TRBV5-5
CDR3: CASSVTGGVGNEQFF

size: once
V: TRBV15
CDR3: CATSRPPAQGYNEQFF

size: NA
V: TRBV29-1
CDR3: CSVEGTGTGGTEAFF

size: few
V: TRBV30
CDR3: CAWATGLNQPQHF

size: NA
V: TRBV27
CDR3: CASSLSGQGTGDEQFF

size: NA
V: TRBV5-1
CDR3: CASSSGDRRNEKLFF

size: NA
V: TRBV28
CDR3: CAGQDTANEKLFF

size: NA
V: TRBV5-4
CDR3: CASSLGTTSGIGINEQFF

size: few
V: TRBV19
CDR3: CASSVTSGFNEQFF

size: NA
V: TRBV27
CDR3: CASSRGLGGDTQYF

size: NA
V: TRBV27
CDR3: CASSFGGQPQHF

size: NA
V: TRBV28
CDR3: CASNEPNEQFF

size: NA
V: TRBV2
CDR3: CASSDRGGLAGAGGKNIQYF

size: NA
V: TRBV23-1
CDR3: CASRPRDRGRSLHTQYF

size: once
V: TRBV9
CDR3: CASTDSVTDTQYF

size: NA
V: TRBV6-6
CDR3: CASSHGGEYNQPQHF

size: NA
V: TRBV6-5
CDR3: CASSAGTALYEQYF

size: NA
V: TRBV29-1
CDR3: CSVEEAGGRYEQYF

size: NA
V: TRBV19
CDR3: CASGEPRSLAFNQPQHF

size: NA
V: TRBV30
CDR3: CAWSLPPPRDTEAFF

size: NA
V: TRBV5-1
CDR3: CASSPIVGGRGNEQFF

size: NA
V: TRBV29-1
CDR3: CSVVGADTNTGELFF

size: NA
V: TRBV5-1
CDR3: CASSLGGAGNTIYF

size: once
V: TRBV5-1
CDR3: CASSWGLAEDTQYF

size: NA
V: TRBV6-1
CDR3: CASSEAVGANTEAFF

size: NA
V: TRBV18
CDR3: CASSSGQGVVEQYF

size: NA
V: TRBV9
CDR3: CASSTTPYEQYF

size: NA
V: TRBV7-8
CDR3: CASSATPGSQRELFF

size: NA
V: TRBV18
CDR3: CASSPPGQGVRAGANVLTF

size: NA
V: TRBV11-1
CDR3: CASSPTYSGSSEQFF

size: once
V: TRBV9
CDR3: CASSVMSGGDRYGYTF

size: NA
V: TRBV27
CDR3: CASSWSGLSDTQYF

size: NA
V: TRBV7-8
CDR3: CASSLRTSGIGGEQYF

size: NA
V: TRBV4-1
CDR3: CASSQDFTGLSGANVLTF

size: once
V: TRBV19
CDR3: CASSLGLAGVDTYEQYF

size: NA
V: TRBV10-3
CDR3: CAISDVIGRSNEQFF

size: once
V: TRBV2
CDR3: CASDQALSNQPQHF

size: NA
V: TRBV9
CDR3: CASSVGPGEDTQYF

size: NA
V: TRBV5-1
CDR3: CASSLDSSGNQETQYF

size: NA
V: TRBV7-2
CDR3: CASSTRQGSYGYTF